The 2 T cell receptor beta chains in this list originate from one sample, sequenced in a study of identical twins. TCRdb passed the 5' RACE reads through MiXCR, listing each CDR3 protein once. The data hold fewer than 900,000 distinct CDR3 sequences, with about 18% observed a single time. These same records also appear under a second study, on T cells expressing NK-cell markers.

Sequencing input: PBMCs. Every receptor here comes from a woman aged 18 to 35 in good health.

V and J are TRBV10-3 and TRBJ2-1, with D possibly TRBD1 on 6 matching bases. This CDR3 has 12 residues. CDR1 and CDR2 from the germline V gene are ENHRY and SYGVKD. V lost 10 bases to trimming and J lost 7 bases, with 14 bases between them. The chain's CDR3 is CATEGQGNEQFF. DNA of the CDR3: TGTGCCACTGAGGGGCAGGGGAATGAGCAGTTCTTC.

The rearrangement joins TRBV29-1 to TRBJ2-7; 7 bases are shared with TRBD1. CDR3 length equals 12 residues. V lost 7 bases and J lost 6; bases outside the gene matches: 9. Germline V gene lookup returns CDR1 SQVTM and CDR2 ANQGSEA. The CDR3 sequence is CSAVGTVFEQYF. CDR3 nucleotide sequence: TGCAGCGCGGTGGGGACAGTCTTCGAGCAGTACTTC.